This T cell receptor beta chain appears in the sequencing data of a study of beta chain features in type 1 diabetes. Expressed TCRB transcripts were sequenced because the entire RNA isolate underwent reverse transcription. The protocol was immunoSEQ multiplex PCR, while the TCRdb copy is restricted to in-frame clones and leaves out a portion. The sample has some 200,000 clones, around 9.9% seen once; the top ten hold over 1%. The sequence derives from a young man in good health. The sequenced material came from central memory CD4+ T cells from blood.

The CDR3 nucleotides are TGTGCCAGCTCACAGATCGGGACTAGCGAGGACATTCAGTACTTC. Amino acids: CASSQIGTSEDIQYF. The rearrangement links TRBV18 to TRBJ2-4, with 10 bases matching TRBD2. Germline V lookup: CDR1 KGHSH, CDR2 LQKENI. The CDR3 runs 15 residues. V was pared by 4 bases and J by 8 bases, with 8 bases of the junction left unmatched.